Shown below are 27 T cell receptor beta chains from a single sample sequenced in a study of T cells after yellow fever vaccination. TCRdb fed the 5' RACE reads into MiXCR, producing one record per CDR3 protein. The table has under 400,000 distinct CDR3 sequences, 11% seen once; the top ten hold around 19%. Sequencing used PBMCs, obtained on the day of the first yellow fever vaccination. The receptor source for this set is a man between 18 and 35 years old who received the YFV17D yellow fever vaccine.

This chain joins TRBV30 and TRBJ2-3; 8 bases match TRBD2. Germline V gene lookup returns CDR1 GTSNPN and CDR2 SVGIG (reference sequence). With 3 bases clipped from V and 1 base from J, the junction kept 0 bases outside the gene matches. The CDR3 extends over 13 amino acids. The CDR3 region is CAWRAGGTDTQYF. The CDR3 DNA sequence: TGTGCCTGGAGAGCGGGGGGCACAGATACGCAGTATTTT.

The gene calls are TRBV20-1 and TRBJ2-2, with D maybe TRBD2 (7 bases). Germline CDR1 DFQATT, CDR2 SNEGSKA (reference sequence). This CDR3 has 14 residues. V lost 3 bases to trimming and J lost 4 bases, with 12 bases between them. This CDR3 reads CSASRGAVTGELFF. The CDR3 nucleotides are TGCAGTGCTAGTCGGGGGGCCGTCACCGGGGAGCTGTTTTTT.

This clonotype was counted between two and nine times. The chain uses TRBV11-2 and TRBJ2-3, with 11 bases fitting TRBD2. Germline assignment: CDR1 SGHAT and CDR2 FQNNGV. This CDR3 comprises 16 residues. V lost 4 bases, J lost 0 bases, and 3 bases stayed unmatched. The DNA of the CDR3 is TGTGCCAGCAGCTATACTAGCGGGGGTAGCACAGATACGCAGTATTTT. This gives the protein CASSYTSGGSTDTQYF.

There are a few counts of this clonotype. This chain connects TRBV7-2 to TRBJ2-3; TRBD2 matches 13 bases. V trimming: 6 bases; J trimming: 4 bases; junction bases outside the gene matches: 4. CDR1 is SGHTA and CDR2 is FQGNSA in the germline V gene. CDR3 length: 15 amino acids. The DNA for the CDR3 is TGTGCCAGCAGGTTCACTAGCGGGGGGGCAGATACGCAGTATTTT. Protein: CASRFTSGGADTQYF.

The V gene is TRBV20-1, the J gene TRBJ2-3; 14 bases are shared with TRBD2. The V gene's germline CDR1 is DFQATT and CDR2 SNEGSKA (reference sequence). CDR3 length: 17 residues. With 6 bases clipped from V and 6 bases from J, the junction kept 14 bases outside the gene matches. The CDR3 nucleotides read TGCAGTGCCAGCCCCCTGGGACTAGCGGGGGCTGGGGATACGCAGTATTTT. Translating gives CSASPLGLAGAGDTQYF.

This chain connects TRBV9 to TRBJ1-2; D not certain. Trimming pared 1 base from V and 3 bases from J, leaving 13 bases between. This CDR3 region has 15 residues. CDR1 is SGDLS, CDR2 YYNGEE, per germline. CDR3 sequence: CASSVSSRVDYGYTF. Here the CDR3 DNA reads TGTGCCAGCAGCGTAAGCTCTCGGGTGGACTATGGCTACACCTTC.

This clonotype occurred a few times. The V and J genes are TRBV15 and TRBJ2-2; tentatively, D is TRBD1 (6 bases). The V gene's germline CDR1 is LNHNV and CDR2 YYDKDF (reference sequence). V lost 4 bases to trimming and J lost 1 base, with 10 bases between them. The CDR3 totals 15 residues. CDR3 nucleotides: TGTGCCACCAGCACCAACAGGGAGAACACCGGGGAGCTGTTTTTT. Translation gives CATSTNRENTGELFF.

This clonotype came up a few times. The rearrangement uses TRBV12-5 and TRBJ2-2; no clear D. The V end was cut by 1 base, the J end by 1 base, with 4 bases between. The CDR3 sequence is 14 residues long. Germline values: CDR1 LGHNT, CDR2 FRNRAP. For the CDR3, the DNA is TGTGCTAGTGGTTTGGGACAGAACACCGGGGAGCTGTTTTTT. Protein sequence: CASGLGQNTGELFF.

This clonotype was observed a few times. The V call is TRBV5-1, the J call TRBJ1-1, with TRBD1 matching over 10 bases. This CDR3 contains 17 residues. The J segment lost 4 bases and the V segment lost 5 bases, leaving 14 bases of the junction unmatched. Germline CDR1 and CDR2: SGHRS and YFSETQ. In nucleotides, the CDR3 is TGCGCCAGCAGTCCCGGGACAGGGGCCTCCCTAACCACTGAAGCTTTCTTT. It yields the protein CASSPGTGASLTTEAFF.

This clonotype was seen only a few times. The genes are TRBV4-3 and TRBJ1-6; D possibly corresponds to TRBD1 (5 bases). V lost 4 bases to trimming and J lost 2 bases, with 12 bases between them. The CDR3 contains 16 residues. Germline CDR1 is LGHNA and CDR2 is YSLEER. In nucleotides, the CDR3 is TGCGCCAGCAGCCCCGCTGCGGGGGCCTATAATTCACCCCTCCACTTT. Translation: CASSPAAGAYNSPLHF.

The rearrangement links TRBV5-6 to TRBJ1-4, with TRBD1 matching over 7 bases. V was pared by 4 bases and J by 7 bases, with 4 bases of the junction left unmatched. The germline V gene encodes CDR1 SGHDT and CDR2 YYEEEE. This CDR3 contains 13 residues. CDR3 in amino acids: CASSRDRTEKLFF. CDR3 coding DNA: TGTGCCAGCAGCCGGGACAGAACTGAAAAACTGTTTTTT.

The CDR3 DNA reads TGCGCCAGCAGCTTGGCCCCAGGAAACTCCTACGAGCAGTACTTC. Translating gives CASSLAPGNSYEQYF. The genes are TRBV5-1 and TRBJ2-7; D gene uncertain. From germline, CDR1 is SGHRS and CDR2 YFSETQ. The CDR3 covers 15 residues. V lost 0 bases, J lost 0 bases, and 10 bases lay in between.

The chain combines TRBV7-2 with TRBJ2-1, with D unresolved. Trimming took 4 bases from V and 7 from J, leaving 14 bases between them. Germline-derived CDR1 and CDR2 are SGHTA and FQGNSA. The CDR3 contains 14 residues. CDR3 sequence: CASSSRADANEQFF. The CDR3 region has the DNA TGTGCCAGCAGCTCCCGAGCTGACGCAAATGAGCAGTTCTTC.

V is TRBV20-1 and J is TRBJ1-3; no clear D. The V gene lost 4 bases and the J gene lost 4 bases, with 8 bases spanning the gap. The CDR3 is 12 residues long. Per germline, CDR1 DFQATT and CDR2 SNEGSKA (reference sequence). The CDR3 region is CSAKSEGNTIYF. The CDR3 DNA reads TGCAGTGCTAAAAGCGAGGGAAACACCATATATTTT.

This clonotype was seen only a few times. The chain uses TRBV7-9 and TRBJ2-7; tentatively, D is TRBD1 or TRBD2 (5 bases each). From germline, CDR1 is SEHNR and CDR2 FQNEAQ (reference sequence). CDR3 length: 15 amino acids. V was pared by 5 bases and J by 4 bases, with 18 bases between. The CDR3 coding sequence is TGTGCCAGCAGCCAACATGGGACGGCTACTTACGAGCAGTACGTC. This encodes CASSQHGTATYEQYV.

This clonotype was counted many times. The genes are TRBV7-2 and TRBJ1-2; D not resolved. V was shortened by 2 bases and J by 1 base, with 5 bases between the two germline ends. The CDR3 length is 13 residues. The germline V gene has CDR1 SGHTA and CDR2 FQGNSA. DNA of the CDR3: TGTGCCAGCAGCTTACAGCGTAACTATGGCTACACCTTC. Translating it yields CASSLQRNYGYTF.

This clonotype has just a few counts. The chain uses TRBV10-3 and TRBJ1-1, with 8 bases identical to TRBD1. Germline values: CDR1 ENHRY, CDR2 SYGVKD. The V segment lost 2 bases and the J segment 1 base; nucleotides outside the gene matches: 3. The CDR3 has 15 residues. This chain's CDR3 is CAISEPGTGNTEAFF. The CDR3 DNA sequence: TGTGCCATCAGTGAGCCAGGGACAGGGAACACTGAAGCTTTCTTT.

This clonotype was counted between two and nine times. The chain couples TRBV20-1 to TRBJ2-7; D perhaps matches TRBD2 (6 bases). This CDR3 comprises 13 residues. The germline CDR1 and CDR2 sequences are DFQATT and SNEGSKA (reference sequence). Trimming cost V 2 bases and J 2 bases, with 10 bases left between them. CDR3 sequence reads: CSARYSGAYEQYF. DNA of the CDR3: TGCAGTGCTAGATATAGCGGAGCCTACGAGCAGTACTTC.

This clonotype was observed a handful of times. The DNA for the CDR3 is TGCGCCAGCAGTTCTGGTAGCCGGGAGACCCAGTACTTC. Protein product: CASSSGSRETQYF. This chain uses TRBV5-1 with TRBJ2-5; D is ambiguous. Deletions cut 5 bases from V and 5 bases from J, with 13 bases between. This CDR3 is built from 13 residues. CDR1 is SGHRS and CDR2 is YFSETQ in the germline V gene.

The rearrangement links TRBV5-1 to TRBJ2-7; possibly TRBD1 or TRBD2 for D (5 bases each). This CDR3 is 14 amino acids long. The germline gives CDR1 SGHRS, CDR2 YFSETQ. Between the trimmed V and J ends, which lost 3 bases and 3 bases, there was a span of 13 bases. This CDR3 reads CASSSGTNSYEQYV. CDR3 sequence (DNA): TGCGCCAGCAGCTCAGGGACCAACAGCTACGAGCAGTACGTC.

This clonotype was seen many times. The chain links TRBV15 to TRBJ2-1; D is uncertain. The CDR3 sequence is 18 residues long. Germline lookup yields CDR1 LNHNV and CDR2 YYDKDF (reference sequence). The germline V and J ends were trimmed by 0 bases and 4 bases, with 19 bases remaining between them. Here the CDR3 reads CATSRESWARQRYNEQFF. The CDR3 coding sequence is TGTGCCACCAGCAGAGAGTCGTGGGCTAGACAACGATACAATGAGCAGTTCTTC. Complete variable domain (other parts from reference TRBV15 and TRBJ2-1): DAMVIQNPRYQVTQFGKPVTLSCSQTLNHNVMYWYQQKSSQAPKLLFHYYDKDFNNEADTPDNFQSRRPNTSFCFLDIRSPGLGDTAMYLCATSRESWARQRYNEQFFGPGTRLTVL.

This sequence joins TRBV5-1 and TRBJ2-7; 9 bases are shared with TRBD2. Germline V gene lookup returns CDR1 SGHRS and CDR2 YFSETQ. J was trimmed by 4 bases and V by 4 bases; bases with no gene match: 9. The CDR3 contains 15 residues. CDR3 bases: TGCGCCAGCAGCACGGGACTAGCCGGTTCGTACGAGCAGTACGTC. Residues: CASSTGLAGSYEQYV.

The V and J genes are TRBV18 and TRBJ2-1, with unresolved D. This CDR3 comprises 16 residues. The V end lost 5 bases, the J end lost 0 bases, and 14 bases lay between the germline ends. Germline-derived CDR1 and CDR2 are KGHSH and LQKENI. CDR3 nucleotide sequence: TGTGCCAGCTCAGTGAAGGCGGCAAGCTCCTACAATGAGCAGTTCTTC. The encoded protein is CASSVKAASSYNEQFF.

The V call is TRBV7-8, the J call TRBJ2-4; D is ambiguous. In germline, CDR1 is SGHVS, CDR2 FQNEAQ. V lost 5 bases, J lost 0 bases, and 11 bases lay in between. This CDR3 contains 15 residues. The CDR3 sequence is CASSQGWLAKNIQYF. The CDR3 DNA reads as TGTGCCAGCAGCCAAGGGTGGTTAGCCAAAAACATTCAGTACTTC.

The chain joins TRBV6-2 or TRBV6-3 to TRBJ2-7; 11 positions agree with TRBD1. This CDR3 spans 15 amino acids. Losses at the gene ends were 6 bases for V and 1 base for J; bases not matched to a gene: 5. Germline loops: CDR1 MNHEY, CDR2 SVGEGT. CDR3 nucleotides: TGTGCCAGCAGACCCGGGACAGGGGGTTCCTACGAGCAGTACTTC. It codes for CASRPGTGGSYEQYF.

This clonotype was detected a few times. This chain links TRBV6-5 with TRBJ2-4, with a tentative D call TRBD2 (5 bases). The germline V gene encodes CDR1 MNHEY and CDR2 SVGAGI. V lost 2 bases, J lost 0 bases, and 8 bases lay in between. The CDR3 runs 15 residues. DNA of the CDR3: TGTGCCAGCAGTTACATGAGGGCAGCCAAAAACATTCAGTACTTC. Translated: CASSYMRAAKNIQYF.

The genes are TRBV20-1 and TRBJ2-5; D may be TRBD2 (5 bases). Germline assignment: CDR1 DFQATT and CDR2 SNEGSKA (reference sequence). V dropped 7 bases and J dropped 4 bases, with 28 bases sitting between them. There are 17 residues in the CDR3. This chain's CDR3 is CSVLRPTRSGRGETQYF. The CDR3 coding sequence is TGCAGTGTCTTACGACCCACTAGGTCCGGCCGAGGAGAGACCCAGTACTTC.